This T cell receptor (beta chain) was found in a study of blood T cell repertoires in COVID-19. Study overall: Donors in the United States, Italy and Spain gave samples during acute or convalescent COVID-19.

In the study's own analysis: For nucleated cells, counts were estimated from reference gene primer amplification. Clones were read by immunoSEQ multiplex PCR, and TCRdb kept only the in-frame ones, dropping some. The V and J calls and clone size are taken from that table; D and trimming were inferred from the DNA. This sample yields about 170,000 clones, of which about four fifths are seen a single time; approximately 19% belongs to the top ten. J gave up 5 bases and V 6 bases, and 11 bases lay outside the gene matches. Germline V lookup: CDR1 SGHTA, CDR2 FQGTGA. This CDR3 has 15 residues. Input material: peripheral blood. V gene TRBV7-3 combines with J gene TRBJ2-5; the match to TRBD2 covers 8 bases. The sequence was collected from a woman in her 70s who had recovered from COVID-19. In DNA, the CDR3 is TGTGCCAGCAGTCTCGGACCCCCGGGAGGGGAGACCCAGTACTTC. It specifies CASSLGPPGGETQYF.